These 6 T cell receptor beta chains were sequenced from one sample in a study of regulatory T cells in long-lasting Graves disease (dated by TCRdb to about 2021). Libraries were constructed by multiplex PCR. The listed sequencing device is Illumina HiSeq 4000. CDR3 regions were amplified by Arm-PCR with iRepertoire HTBI primers to construct TCR beta libraries. TCRdb passed the public sequencing reads through fastp at Q25 and MiXCR, retaining productive beta sequences. Each CDR3 protein gets just one entry, which takes the most common genes and DNA from the rows behind it. This sample gives about 470,000 distinct CDR3 sequences in total; just under 15% of them show up just once. Of the sample, approximately 15% falls within the top ten clones. The sample's time point label, decoded: newly diagnosed GD, antithyroid drugs for less than 3 months. For both TCR sequencing and RNA sequencing, RNA was extracted from PBMCs using TRIzol.

These data are also associated with another study on T cells in Graves' hyperthyroidism and ophthalmopathy.

Material: peripheral blood mononuclear cells (PBMCs), obtained at new diagnosis, from a patient treated with antithyroid drugs. The receptors stem from a woman in her thirties with Graves disease. Donor details come from another sample of the same person, matched by shared clones.

This clonotype was seen ten or more times. The V and J genes are TRBV6-1 and TRBJ2-5; 9 nucleotides agree with TRBD2. The length of the CDR3 is 14 residues. Trimming took 1 base from V and 3 from J; bases not matched to a gene: 0. CDR1 and CDR2 from the germline V gene are MNHNS and SASEGT. CDR3 nucleotide sequence: TGTGCCAGCAGTGAAGGACTAGCGGAAGAGACCCAGTACTTC. This codes for CASSEGLAEETQYF.

Notes on this clonotype: A clone one base away is much larger, so this may be a read error. The J gene is TRBJ2-1, the V gene TRBV6-1; perhaps TRBD1 as D (6 bases). V lost 6 bases, J lost 8 bases, and 20 bases lay in between. CDR1 and CDR2 from the germline V gene are MNHNS and SASEGT. CDR3 length equals 15 residues. Written as DNA, the CDR3 is TGTGCCAGCAGACCAGGCAGTGCCAGGGGCGATGAGCAGTTCTTC. Protein sequence: CASRPGSARGDEQFF.

The gene calls are TRBV10-3 and TRBJ2-1, with 12 bases aligning to TRBD1. Germline values: CDR1 ENHRY, CDR2 SYGVKD. Unmatched junction bases numbered 10, after V lost 6 bases and J lost 7 bases. The CDR3 runs to 16 residues. In DNA, the CDR3 is TGTGCCATCAGCGCAGGGGGGACAGGGGGCAGAAATGAGCAGTTCTTC. It encodes CAISAGGTGGRNEQFF.

This chain connects TRBV4-1 to TRBJ2-6; 14 bases match TRBD2. The CDR3 loop spans 20 amino acids. Germline CDR1 and CDR2: MGHRA and YSYEKL. The V gene end was trimmed by 4 bases and the J gene end by 4 bases; junction bases not matched to a gene: 12. The CDR3 region has the DNA TGCGCCAGCAGCCGGACGGGACTAGCGGGAGACATAGCGGGGGCCAACGTCCTGACTTTC. It specifies CASSRTGLAGDIAGANVLTF.

This sequence joins TRBV12-3 or TRBV12-4 and TRBJ2-7, with a weak D call TRBD2 (6 bases). V shed 3 bases and J shed 2 bases, with 11 bases lying between them. The CDR3 runs to 14 residues. This CDR3 is CASSLGEVTYEQYF. DNA of the CDR3: TGTGCCAGCAGTTTGGGGGAGGTAACCTACGAGCAGTACTTC.

This clonotype was counted a few times. V usage is TRBV6-5 and J usage is TRBJ1-2, with D possibly TRBD1 on 5 matching bases. The germline V gene encodes CDR1 MNHEY and CDR2 SVGAGI. The V end was cut by 0 bases, the J end by 8 bases, with 13 bases between. The CDR3 runs 14 residues. For the CDR3, the DNA is TGTGCCAGCAGTTACTCTGAAGGGGCGCGCGGCTACACCTTC. This translates into CASSYSEGARGYTF.